The 28 T cell receptor beta chains listed next were all sequenced from one sample in a study of blood T cell repertoires in COVID-19. The table came from immunoSEQ multiplex PCR; TCRdb's copy has only in-frame clones and leaves some out. The sample holds about 160,000 clones, approximately 80% seen once. The material sequenced was peripheral blood. All receptors come from a woman older than 75 with active or convalescent COVID-19.

This clone has only a few counts. The V and J genes are TRBV3-1 (or the pseudogene TRBV3-2) and TRBJ2-5, with D perhaps TRBD2 (7 bases). The CDR3 has 15 amino acids. CDR1 is LGHDT, CDR2 YNNKEL, per germline (reference sequence). Trimming pared 4 bases from V and 4 bases from J, leaving 16 bases between. CDR3 coding DNA: TGTGCCAGCAGCCGCGGGGGCCTTGGGGGAGAGACCCAGTACTTC. This sequence encodes CASSRGGLGGETQYF.

The genes are TRBV5-1 and TRBJ2-2; unclear D gene. CDR1 and CDR2 from the germline V gene are SGHRS and YFSETQ. This CDR3 has 14 residues. Trimming shortened V by 1 base and J by 6 bases, and 10 bases separated the two germline ends. The CDR3 DNA reads TGCGCCAGCAGCTTGAAGTCCTACGCCGGGGAGCTGTTTTTT. Its translation is CASSLKSYAGELFF.

The rearrangement links TRBV7-9 to TRBJ1-5; 7 positions match TRBD1. From germline, CDR1 is SEHNR and CDR2 FQNEAQ (reference sequence). The CDR3 consists of 15 residues. The V and J ends lost 4 bases and 7 bases, in that order; junction bases with no gene match: 10. The CDR3 reads CASSSSDRAEQPQHF. The CDR3 region has the DNA TGTGCCAGCAGCTCCTCAGACAGGGCAGAGCAGCCCCAGCATTTT. Full variable domain (missing parts from reference TRBV7-9 and TRBJ1-5): DTGVSQNPRHKITKRGQNVTFRCDPISEHNRLYWYRQTLGQGPEFLTYFQNEAQLEKSRLLSDRFSAERPKGSFSTLEIQRTEQGDSAMYLCASSSSDRAEQPQHFGDGTRLSIL.

This rearrangement joins TRBV5-1 to TRBJ1-2; D call uncertain. V lost 0 bases to trimming and J lost 5 bases, with 14 bases between them. CDR1 and CDR2 (germline): SGHRS, YFSETQ. This CDR3 spans 15 amino acids. The CDR3 here is CASSLGSQAKYGYTF. In DNA, the CDR3 is TGCGCCAGCAGCTTGGGAAGCCAGGCGAAATATGGCTACACCTTC. Combining the CDR3 with reference TRBV5-1 and TRBJ1-2 gives the whole variable domain KAGVTQTPRYLIKTRGQQVTLSCSPISGHRSVSWYQQTPGQGLQFLFEYFSETQRNKGNFPGRFSGRQFSNSRSEMNVSTLELGDSALYLCASSLGSQAKYGYTFGSGTRLTVV.

CDR3 sequence (DNA): TGTGCCAGTAGTATAATCGTCGGTCGATTTTCACAGATGAACACTGAAGCTTTCTTT. Amino acids: CASSIIVGRFSQMNTEAFF. The chain uses TRBV19 and TRBJ1-1; unclear D gene. The CDR3 runs 19 residues. Germline CDR1 and CDR2: LNHDA and SQIVND (reference sequence). Trimming shortened V by 2 bases and J by 0 bases, and 22 bases separated the two germline ends.

This clone has just one count. The V gene is TRBV5-1, the J gene TRBJ1-2; D unresolved. The length of the CDR3 is 14 residues. Deletions cut 5 bases from V and 3 bases from J, with 14 bases between. The germline gives CDR1 SGHRS, CDR2 YFSETQ. The CDR3 sequence: CASSLTPRDYGYTF. As DNA, the CDR3 is TGCGCCAGCAGTCTCACCCCCCGAGACTATGGCTACACCTTC.

The V gene is TRBV18, the J gene TRBJ1-5; a possible D gene is TRBD1 (6 bases). CDR1 is KGHSH, CDR2 LQKENI, per germline. V lost 6 bases and J 4 bases, leaving 10 bases between the germline ends. This CDR3 is built from 13 residues. The CDR3 DNA sequence: TGTGCCAGCTCTGGGACAACTAATCAGCCCCAGCATTTT. It is translated as CASSGTTNQPQHF.

The chain combines TRBV6-2 or TRBV6-3 with TRBJ2-1, with a possible D match to TRBD2 (6 bases). Trimming removed 2 bases at V and 1 base at J, with 9 bases between. The CDR3 sequence is 15 residues long. CDR1 is MNHEY and CDR2 is SVGEGT in the germline V gene. The CDR3 region has the DNA TGTGCCAGCAGTTACCTGCGGGGATCCTACAATGAGCAGTTCTTC. Amino acids: CASSYLRGSYNEQFF.

This clone has only one observation. The chain combines TRBV6-4 with TRBJ1-2; 7 positions match TRBD1. CDR3 length: 15 residues. Germline loops: CDR1 MRHNA, CDR2 SNTAGT. V shed 5 bases and J 2 bases; nucleotides not matched to a gene: 8. CDR3 bases: TGTGCCAGCAGTTTGGGACAGAGATCAAACTATGGCTACACCTTC. Its protein product is CASSLGQRSNYGYTF.

This clone has only a few counts. The gene calls are TRBV2 and TRBJ1-4; no reliable D call. V gave up 4 bases and J gave up 7 bases, with 4 bases separating them. From germline, CDR1 is SNHLY and CDR2 FYNNEI. This CDR3 has 11 residues. CDR3 residues: CASSVSEKLFF. CDR3 nucleotide sequence: TGTGCCAGCAGTGTTAGTGAAAAACTGTTTTTT.

This clone was seen a handful of times. The chain links TRBV6-5 to TRBJ2-1; D call uncertain. CDR1 and CDR2 from the germline V gene are MNHEY and SVGAGI. This CDR3 is built from 11 residues. V lost 4 bases, J lost 9 bases, and 7 bases lay in between. The CDR3 DNA is TGTGCCAGCAGTTTGTACGGTGAGCAGTTCTTC. This codes for CASSLYGEQFF.

This clone appeared a few times. The genes are TRBV4-3 and TRBJ1-6; no clear D. Germline V CDR1 and CDR2: LGHNA, YSLEER. Trimming pared 6 bases from V and 5 bases from J, leaving 11 bases between. This CDR3 spans 14 amino acids. The CDR3 bases are TGCGCCAGCAGGCTATTTGTGGATAATTCACCCCTCCACTTT. This encodes CASRLFVDNSPLHF.

The genes are TRBV9 and TRBJ2-4; 8 bases line up with TRBD1. From germline, CDR1 is SGDLS and CDR2 YYNGEE. The CDR3 length is 15 residues. V was pared by 0 bases and J by 6 bases, with 5 bases of the junction left unmatched. CDR3 coding DNA: TGTGCCAGCAGCGTAGAGGACAGGGACTTAAACATTCAGTACTTC. The encoded protein is CASSVEDRDLNIQYF.

The CDR3 reads CASSFGWTGVTEAFF. Written as DNA, the CDR3 is TGTGCCAGCAGTTTTGGCTGGACAGGGGTCACTGAAGCTTTCTTT. This sequence joins TRBV28 and TRBJ1-1; 9 nucleotides agree with TRBD1. CDR1 is MDHEN, CDR2 SYDVKM, per germline. V trimming: 3 bases; J trimming: 4 bases; junction bases outside the gene matches: 6. This CDR3 is built from 15 residues.

This chain's CDR3 is CASSSETGLNQPQHF. In nucleotides, the CDR3 is TGTGCCAGCAGCTCAGAGACAGGGCTTAATCAGCCCCAGCATTTT. V usage is TRBV7-2 and J usage is TRBJ1-5, with 7 nucleotides matching TRBD1. This CDR3 has 15 residues. The J segment lost 4 bases and the V segment lost 4 bases, leaving 7 bases of the junction unmatched. Germline V gene data show CDR1 as SGHTA and CDR2 as FQGNSA.

The V call is TRBV30, the J call TRBJ1-5, with TRBD1 as a possible D gene (5 bases). V was shortened by 0 bases and J by 6 bases, with 18 bases between the two germline ends. Germline CDR1 and CDR2: GTSNPN and SVGIG (reference sequence). The CDR3 covers 16 residues. The CDR3 nucleotides are TGTGCCTGGAGTGTACGTGAAAGGGACTACGGTCAGCCCCAGCATTTT. Translating it yields CAWSVRERDYGQPQHF.

The chain recombines TRBV11-2 with TRBJ2-7, with D maybe TRBD1 (6 bases). The CDR3 length is 16 residues. From germline, CDR1 is SGHAT and CDR2 FQNNGV. The V end was cut by 5 bases, the J end by 3 bases, with 20 bases between. As DNA, the CDR3 is TGTGCCAGCAGCCTCCCCCGGGACACTATCATCTACGAGCAGTACTTC. The encoded protein is CASSLPRDTIIYEQYF. The full variable domain, completed using reference TRBV11-2 and TRBJ2-7, is EAGVAQSPRYKIIEKRQSVAFWCNPISGHATLYWYQQILGQGPKLLIQFQNNGVVDDSQLPKDRFSAERLKGVDSTLKIQPAKLEDSAVYLCASSLPRDTIIYEQYFGPGTRLTVT.

In this sample, this clone turned up once. J is TRBJ1-6 and V is TRBV6-5; D call uncertain. This CDR3 contains 15 residues. Trimming took 10 bases from V and 7 from J, leaving 20 bases between them. Germline values: CDR1 MNHEY, CDR2 SVGAGI. The CDR3, as DNA: TGTGCCACCTGCAGCCGCGGGGTGGGCAATTCACCCCTCCACTTT. It is translated as CATCSRGVGNSPLHF.

This clone showed up just once. The rearrangement links TRBV6-5 to TRBJ2-5; 11 nucleotides match TRBD2. CDR3 length: 13 amino acids. Trimming cost V 6 bases and J 7 bases; bases outside gene matches: 4. Germline CDR1 and CDR2: MNHEY and SVGAGI. This CDR3 reads CASSLAGGGTQYF. For the CDR3, the DNA is TGTGCCAGCAGCCTAGCGGGGGGTGGGACCCAGTACTTC.

The chain is built from TRBV25-1 and TRBJ1-3, with 10 bases that match TRBD1. V trimming: 5 bases; J trimming: 4 bases; junction bases outside the gene matches: 5. The CDR3 loop spans 15 amino acids. Looked up from germline, CDR1 is MGHDK and CDR2 is SYGVNS. CDR3 in DNA: TGTGCCAGCAGTCGGGGACAGGGGTTGGGAAACACCATATATTTT. Protein product: CASSRGQGLGNTIYF.

V and J are TRBV12-3 or TRBV12-4 and TRBJ2-1; TRBD1 might be the D (5 bases). Trimming took off 4 bases at V and 8 bases at J, with 9 bases between the two ends. The CDR3 is made up of 12 amino acids. CDR3 bases: TGTGCCAGCAGTTCTGACAGACATGAGCAGTTCTTC. Translating gives CASSSDRHEQFF.

V and J are TRBV4-3 and TRBJ1-2; 11 nucleotides line up with TRBD1. The CDR3 has 16 amino acids. Losses at the gene ends were 4 bases for V and 5 bases for J; bases not matched to a gene: 9. From germline, CDR1 is LGHNA and CDR2 YSLEER. CDR3 coding DNA: TGCGCCAGCAGCCCCGAGGGACAGGGGGGGAGTTATGGCTACACCTTC. Its translation is CASSPEGQGGSYGYTF.

This clone showed up just once. The chain employs TRBV19 and TRBJ1-2; 8 bases agree with TRBD1. Germline V lookup: CDR1 LNHDA, CDR2 SQIVND (reference sequence). The CDR3 consists of 15 residues. With 3 bases clipped from V and 6 bases from J, the junction kept 9 bases outside the gene matches. The CDR3 region has the DNA TGTGCCAGTAGTATTCCCCAGGGGGCGATCAATGGCTACACCTTC. Protein sequence: CASSIPQGAINGYTF.

The genes are TRBV4-3 and TRBJ2-2, with 8 nucleotides matching TRBD1. This CDR3 comprises 18 residues. Trimming took 0 bases from V and 4 from J; bases not matched to a gene: 10. Germline CDR1 reads LGHNA; CDR2 reads YSLEER. CDR3: CASSQETISRGRTGELFF. DNA for the CDR3: TGCGCCAGCAGCCAAGAAACGATTAGCAGGGGGCGCACCGGGGAGCTGTTTTTT.

The chain combines TRBV27 with TRBJ1-2; 7 bases are shared with TRBD1. The germline gives CDR1 MNHEY, CDR2 SMNVEV (reference sequence). The CDR3 covers 12 residues. V gave up 7 bases and J gave up 2 bases; unmatched junction bases: 1. CDR3 sequence (DNA): TGTGCCAGCAAGACAGGGAACTATGGCTACACCTTC. This gives the protein CASKTGNYGYTF.

V is TRBV9 and J is TRBJ2-1; 12 bases are shared with TRBD2. This CDR3 is 14 amino acids long. Germline V CDR1 and CDR2: SGDLS, YYNGEE. Trimming cost V 0 bases and J 8 bases; bases outside gene matches: 0. The CDR3 nucleotides are TGTGCCAGCAGCGTAGGACTAGCGGGGGATGAGCAGTTCTTC. Protein product: CASSVGLAGDEQFF.

This chain uses TRBV7-2 with TRBJ2-6; D is possibly TRBD1 (5 bases). Per germline, CDR1 SGHTA and CDR2 FQGNSA. CDR3 length equals 19 residues. Trimming cost V 0 bases and J 0 bases, with 15 bases left between them. The CDR3 is CASSLARLTGRSGANVLTF. Here the CDR3 DNA reads TGTGCCAGCAGCTTAGCGCGCCTAACAGGTCGCTCTGGGGCCAACGTCCTGACTTTC. The full variable domain, rest sourced from reference TRBV7-2 and TRBJ2-6, is GAGVSQSPSNKVTEKGKDVELRCDPISGHTALYWYRQSLGQGLEFLIYFQGNSAPDKSGLPSDRFSAERTGGSVSTLTIQRTQQEDSAVYLCASSLARLTGRSGANVLTFGAGSRLTVL.

The rearrangement uses TRBV7-2 and TRBJ1-5; D is undetermined. The CDR3 contains 13 residues. Germline CDR1 is SGHTA and CDR2 is FQGNSA. V lost 3 bases and J 5 bases, leaving 8 bases between the germline ends. The CDR3: CASSFPPHQPQHF. The CDR3 bases are TGTGCCAGCAGCTTCCCTCCTCATCAGCCCCAGCATTTT.